The 29 T cell receptor beta chains below come from one sample, sequenced in a study of early T cells in non-severe SARS-CoV-2 infection. TCRdb fed the 5' RACE reads into MiXCR, producing one record per CDR3 protein. Found here are 85,000 to 100,000 distinct CDR3 sequences, approximately 9.9% of them singletons; the top ten hold approximately 4.7%. Sequenced here: whole blood, sampled at baseline. These receptors originate from an adult who was a healthcare worker with PCR-confirmed SARS-CoV-2 infection or an uninfected control (not recorded which).

V is TRBV5-5 and J is TRBJ2-1; D may be TRBD1 or TRBD2 (5 bases each). CDR1 and CDR2 from the germline V gene are SGHKS and YYEKEE (reference sequence). V gave up 4 bases and J gave up 0 bases, with 14 bases separating them. CDR3 size: 16 residues. The CDR3 reads CASSLQGRSSYNEQFF. For the CDR3, the DNA is TGTGCCAGCAGCCTGCAGGGACGGAGCTCCTACAATGAGCAGTTCTTC.

A few counts support this clonotype. The rearrangement joins TRBV7-2 to TRBJ2-5; TRBD2 is a possible D gene (6 bases). The V gene's germline CDR1 is SGHTA and CDR2 FQGNSA. V shed 5 bases and J shed 4 bases, with 11 bases lying between them. This CDR3 contains 13 residues. CDR3: CASSPPGGETQYF. The CDR3 DNA sequence: TGTGCCAGCAGCCCCCCCGGGGGAGAGACCCAGTACTTC. Looking up the rest from reference TRBV7-2 and TRBJ2-5 gives the full variable domain: GAGVSQSPSNKVTEKGKDVELRCDPISGHTALYWYRQSLGQGLEFLIYFQGNSAPDKSGLPSDRFSAERTGGSVSTLTIQRTQQEDSAVYLCASSPPGGETQYFGPGTRLLVL.

This clonotype showed up just a few times. V and J are TRBV5-5 and TRBJ2-5; a possible D gene is TRBD2 (6 bases). The CDR3 covers 13 residues. Deletions cut 3 bases from V and 1 base from J, with 7 bases between. CDR1 is SGHKS, CDR2 YYEKEE, per germline (reference sequence). The CDR3 DNA reads as TGTGCCAGCAGCTGGGACTTCCAAGAGACCCAGTACTTC. Translating it yields CASSWDFQETQYF.

This sequence joins TRBV30 and TRBJ2-7; D not resolved. V lost 0 bases and J 0 bases, leaving 9 bases between the germline ends. The germline gives CDR1 GTSNPN, CDR2 SVGIG (reference sequence). The CDR3 sequence is 14 residues long. CDR3 DNA sequence: TGTGCCTGGAGTGTAAGGGTATTCTCCTACGAGCAGTACTTC. Its protein is CAWSVRVFSYEQYF.

This clonotype occurred a few times. The chain has TRBV7-9 and TRBJ1-4; no definite D call. Germline loops: CDR1 SEHNR, CDR2 FQNEAQ (reference sequence). The CDR3 covers 13 residues. Trimming stripped 3 bases from V and 8 bases from J, with 10 bases between. The CDR3 nucleotides are TGTGCCAGCAGCTTGAACATCGTAGAAAAACTGTTTTTT. As protein: CASSLNIVEKLFF.

A few counts support this clonotype. The chain uses TRBV3-1 and TRBJ2-6, with D unclear. In germline, CDR1 is LGHDT, CDR2 YNNKEL (reference sequence). This CDR3 comprises 15 residues. Trimming left V 5 bases short and J 1 base short, with 9 bases between. This CDR3 is CASSFHASGANVLTF. Here the CDR3 DNA reads TGTGCCAGCAGCTTTCATGCGTCTGGGGCCAACGTCCTGACTTTC.

This chain joins TRBV9 and TRBJ2-1; perhaps TRBD1 as D (6 bases). The CDR3 consists of 14 residues. V lost 0 bases, J lost 9 bases, and 13 bases lay in between. CDR1 and CDR2 (germline): SGDLS, YYNGEE. This CDR3 is CASSVEGVGTEQFF. The CDR3 nucleotides are TGTGCCAGCAGCGTAGAGGGGGTTGGGACTGAGCAGTTCTTC.

This chain uses TRBV3-1 with TRBJ1-2, with TRBD1 matching over 9 bases. The CDR3 runs 16 residues. V shed 4 bases, J shed 3 bases, and the junction held 9 bases outside the gene matches. Germline CDR1 LGHDT, CDR2 YNNKEL (reference sequence). The CDR3 DNA follows: TGTGCCAGCAGCCCATCAGGGACAGGGTATTACTATGGCTACACCTTC. Its protein product is CASSPSGTGYYYGYTF.

J is TRBJ1-4 and V is TRBV6-2 or TRBV6-3, with a weak D call TRBD1 (6 bases). This CDR3 has 16 residues. Trimming took 6 bases from V and 5 from J, leaving 19 bases between them. From germline, CDR1 is MNHEY and CDR2 SVGEGT. CDR3 protein: CASSPHSGQMNEKLFF. In DNA form, the CDR3 reads TGTGCCAGCAGCCCCCATTCCGGACAGATGAATGAAAAACTGTTTTTT.

V usage is TRBV19 and J usage is TRBJ2-7; D is possibly TRBD1 or TRBD2 (5 bases each). The CDR3 loop spans 19 amino acids. The germline V gene has CDR1 LNHDA and CDR2 SQIVND (reference sequence). The V end lost 5 bases, the J end lost 4 bases, and 30 bases lay between the germline ends. The CDR3 spells CASSLSGPTGTPKGYEQYF. Here the CDR3 DNA reads TGTGCCAGTAGTTTATCAGGCCCTACCGGGACCCCGAAGGGATACGAGCAGTACTTC.

This clonotype was seen only a few times. The J gene is TRBJ2-1, the V gene TRBV20-1; D ambiguous. CDR1 and CDR2 from the germline V gene are DFQATT and SNEGSKA (reference sequence). The CDR3 contains 11 residues. The V end lost 8 bases, the J end lost 5 bases, and 10 bases lay between the germline ends. For the CDR3, the DNA is TGCAGTACTTACGGAAACAATGAGCAGTTCTTC. This codes for CSTYGNNEQFF.

This clonotype was detected many times. The chain recombines TRBV6-5 with TRBJ2-7, with a tentative D call TRBD2 (7 bases). The germline gives CDR1 MNHEY, CDR2 SVGAGI. The CDR3 length is 15 residues. V lost 2 bases and J lost 3, with 14 bases in between. For the CDR3, the DNA is TGTGCCAGCAGTTACAGAGGGGGGGAAAGCTACGAGCAGTACTTC. This sequence encodes CASSYRGGESYEQYF.

This clonotype came up many times. This rearrangement joins TRBV28 to TRBJ2-2; D not certain. The CDR3 extends over 13 amino acids. Trimming left V 3 bases short and J 2 bases short, with 4 bases between. Germline loops: CDR1 MDHEN, CDR2 SYDVKM. CDR3: CASSFINTGELFF. CDR3 bases: TGTGCCAGCAGTTTTATCAACACCGGGGAGCTGTTTTTT.

The chain is built from TRBV10-1 and TRBJ1-5; D remains ambiguous. Germline CDR1 WNHNN, CDR2 SYGVQD (reference sequence). CDR3 length: 13 amino acids. Trimming took off 0 bases at V and 7 bases at J, with 7 bases between the two ends. The CDR3 bases are TGCGCCAGCAGTGAGTCCACGGTCCAGCCCCAGCATTTT. It codes for CASSESTVQPQHF.

In its sample, this clonotype was seen many times. The chain links TRBV28 to TRBJ1-2, with TRBD1 matching over 7 bases. The V and J ends lost 10 bases and 8 bases, in that order; junction bases with no gene match: 7. CDR1 and CDR2 (germline): MDHEN, SYDVKM. The CDR3 runs to 11 residues. In DNA form, the CDR3 reads TGTGCCATCACCACAGGGGACGGCTACACCTTC. Protein: CAITTGDGYTF.

The V gene is TRBV3-1, the J gene TRBJ2-2; D ambiguous. CDR1 and CDR2 (germline): LGHDT, YNNKEL (reference sequence). Trimming took off 3 bases at V and 1 base at J, with 9 bases between the two ends. This CDR3 comprises 15 residues. The CDR3 DNA reads as TGTGCCAGCAGCCAGTTCCTCGGGAACACCGGGGAGCTGTTTTTT. Its protein is CASSQFLGNTGELFF. Based on the CDR3 plus reference TRBV3-1 and TRBJ2-2, the full variable domain is DTAVSQTPKYLVTQMGNDKSIKCEQNLGHDTMYWYKQDSKKFLKIMFSYNNKELIINETVPNRFSPKSPDKAHLNLHINSLELGDSAVYFCASSQFLGNTGELFFGEGSRLTVL.

The CDR3 DNA follows: TGTGCCAGCAGCTTTTCACTGAGCTATGGCTACACCTTC. Its protein is CASSFSLSYGYTF. J is TRBJ1-2 and V is TRBV7-8; D ambiguous. V was shortened by 3 bases and J by 4 bases, with 9 bases between the two germline ends. The CDR3 is 13 amino acids. Germline assignment: CDR1 SGHVS and CDR2 FQNEAQ.

The V call is TRBV7-6, the J call TRBJ2-1, with a weak D call TRBD2 (5 bases). The CDR3 has 15 residues. Deletions cut 6 bases from V and 0 bases from J, with 12 bases between. Germline assignment: CDR1 SGHVS and CDR2 FNYEAQ. The CDR3, as DNA: TGTGCCAGCAGATCCGGGATGAGCTCCTACAATGAGCAGTTCTTC. Translation gives CASRSGMSSYNEQFF.

In this sample, this clonotype turned up many times. The DNA for the CDR3 is TGTGCCAGCAGTTTAGATGGTCAGCCCCAGCATTTT. Protein sequence: CASSLDGQPQHF. The chain has TRBV12-3 or TRBV12-4 and TRBJ1-5; D gene unclear. The CDR3 has 12 residues. V was clipped by 1 base and J by 6 bases, with 4 bases between them.

This clonotype was counted ten times or more. CDR3 in amino acids: CASSEDPENTGELFF. CDR3 DNA sequence: TGTGCCAGCAGTGAAGATCCGGAGAACACCGGGGAGCTGTTTTTT. The chain links TRBV6-1 to TRBJ2-2; D is unresolved. The CDR3 loop spans 15 amino acids. The V and J ends lost 1 base and 1 base respectively, with 7 bases between them. Germline CDR1 reads MNHNS; CDR2 reads SASEGT.

The chain employs TRBV11-3 and TRBJ2-7, with unresolved D. The CDR3 is made up of 14 amino acids. Trimming stripped 1 base from V and 5 bases from J, with 12 bases between. Germline CDR1 and CDR2: SGHNT and YENEEA. CDR3 region: CASSLGPWMDEQYF. CDR3 nucleotides: TGTGCCAGCAGCTTAGGACCTTGGATGGACGAGCAGTACTTC.

This clonotype was detected a few times. The gene calls are TRBV20-1 and TRBJ2-5, with 12 nucleotides matching TRBD2. Germline loops: CDR1 DFQATT, CDR2 SNEGSKA (reference sequence). The CDR3 is made up of 14 amino acids. The J segment lost 3 bases and the V segment lost 6 bases, leaving 5 bases of the junction unmatched. The CDR3 DNA is TGCAGTGCATACCGACTAGCGGGGGAAGAGACCCAGTACTTC. Amino acids: CSAYRLAGEETQYF.

This clonotype occurred a few times. This rearrangement joins TRBV7-3 to TRBJ2-2, with 15 bases that match TRBD2. The CDR3 extends over 18 amino acids. V was pared by 5 bases and J by 4 bases, with 8 bases of the junction left unmatched. CDR1 is SGHTA and CDR2 is FQGTGA in the germline V gene. The CDR3 reads CASSPGGTSGRFTGELFF. As DNA, the CDR3 is TGTGCCAGCAGCCCCGGCGGGACTAGCGGGAGGTTCACCGGGGAGCTGTTTTTT.

This clonotype was counted many times. The chain combines TRBV6-2 or TRBV6-3 with TRBJ2-2; the D gene is possibly TRBD2 (5 bases). CDR1 MNHEY and CDR2 SVGEGT come from the germline V gene. V was clipped by 5 bases and J by 0 bases, with 13 bases between them. This CDR3 is 16 amino acids long. This CDR3 is CASSTRRRTNTGELFF. The CDR3 DNA reads as TGTGCCAGCAGTACACGGAGGCGGACGAACACCGGGGAGCTGTTTTTT.

This rearrangement joins TRBV18 to TRBJ2-2; 14 nucleotides align to TRBD2. CDR1 KGHSH and CDR2 LQKENI come from the germline V gene. J gave up 4 bases and V 4 bases, and 5 bases lay outside the gene matches. The CDR3 sequence is 17 residues long. CDR3 nucleotide sequence: TGTGCCAGCTCACAGGGACTAGCGGGAGTTATCACCGGGGAGCTGTTTTTT. This sequence encodes CASSQGLAGVITGELFF. Full variable domain (remainder filled in from reference TRBV18 and TRBJ2-2): NAGVMQNPRHLVRRRGQEARLRCSPMKGHSHVYWYRQLPEEGLKFMVYLQKENIIDESGMPKERFSAEFPKEGPSILRIQQVVRGDSAAYFCASSQGLAGVITGELFFGEGSRLTVL.

The table lists this clonotype with a few counts. The chain has TRBV11-2 and TRBJ2-7, with D perhaps matching TRBD2 (5 bases). The V and J ends lost 2 bases and 3 bases respectively, with 17 bases between them. CDR1 is SGHAT, CDR2 FQNNGV, per germline. The CDR3 has 16 amino acids. CDR3 DNA: TGTGCCAGCAGCTTATTTATCTGGCGGGCCGACTACGAGCAGTACTTC. Translated, it gives CASSLFIWRADYEQYF.

The chain carries TRBV20-1 and TRBJ1-2, with D possibly being TRBD1 (6 bases). The V and J ends lost 3 bases and 4 bases respectively, with 15 bases between them. The germline gives CDR1 DFQATT, CDR2 SNEGSKA (reference sequence). This CDR3 comprises 14 residues. The CDR3 loop reads CSASSGGRSYGYTF. The CDR3 DNA follows: TGCAGTGCTAGCTCCGGGGGGCGCAGCTATGGCTACACCTTC.

The J gene is TRBJ1-1, the V gene TRBV7-2; no firm D call. The germline V gene encodes CDR1 SGHTA and CDR2 FQGNSA. The CDR3 runs 15 residues. V shed 2 bases and J shed 1 base, with 11 bases lying between them. The CDR3 sequence: CASSLSHSGNTEAFF. CDR3 DNA: TGTGCCAGCAGCTTAAGCCACTCTGGGAACACTGAAGCTTTCTTT.

The table lists this clonotype with many counts. The CDR3 DNA sequence: TGCAGCGTTGGGGACAGAAATCAGCCCCAGCATTTT. As protein: CSVGDRNQPQHF. V and J are TRBV29-1 and TRBJ1-5; 7 positions match TRBD1. Germline values: CDR1 SQVTM, CDR2 ANQGSEA. Trimming cost V 4 bases and J 4 bases; bases outside gene matches: 1. The CDR3 totals 12 residues.